A single sample is the source of the 16 T cell receptor beta chains below, sequenced in a study of blood T cell repertoires in COVID-19. Assay: immunoSEQ multiplex PCR; the TCRdb copy retains only in-frame clones and omits some. The sample has about 170,000 clones, just under 85% seen once. The specimen sequenced was peripheral blood. These TCRs come from an elderly woman with COVID-19, enrolled during active disease.

This chain joins TRBV18 and TRBJ1-3, with D tentatively TRBD1 (6 bases). The V gene lost 6 bases and the J gene lost 0 bases, with 15 bases spanning the gap. This CDR3 contains 16 residues. Germline loops: CDR1 KGHSH, CDR2 LQKENI. CDR3 amino acids: CASSLNQGLSGNTIYF. Written as DNA, the CDR3 is TGTGCCAGCTCCTTAAATCAGGGGCTCTCTGGAAACACCATATATTTT.

The gene calls are TRBV10-1 and TRBJ2-1, with 15 bases that match TRBD2. With 6 bases clipped from V and 1 base from J, the junction kept 7 bases outside the gene matches. CDR1 and CDR2 from the germline V gene are WNHNN and SYGVQD (reference sequence). This CDR3 is built from 18 residues. CDR3 sequence reads: CASRGWGLAGGSYNEQFF. The CDR3 DNA reads as TGCGCCAGCAGGGGGTGGGGACTAGCGGGAGGTTCCTACAATGAGCAGTTCTTC.

The chain joins TRBV30 to TRBJ1-6; maybe TRBD1 (5 bases). CDR3 length: 12 amino acids. V lost 2 bases, J lost 15 bases, and 14 bases lay in between. The germline V gene has CDR1 GTSNPN and CDR2 SVGIG (reference sequence). CDR3 sequence (DNA): TGTGCCTGGAGTCCTGACGGGGGTCTCCTCCACTTT. This encodes CAWSPDGGLLHF.

The chain joins TRBV10-1 to TRBJ1-2; 8 positions match TRBD1. V lost 2 bases, J lost 4 bases, and 3 bases stayed unmatched. CDR3 length: 14 residues. Germline lookup yields CDR1 WNHNN and CDR2 SYGVQD (reference sequence). CDR3 in amino acids: CASSEGQGAYGYTF. For the CDR3, the DNA is TGCGCCAGCAGTGAGGGACAGGGTGCCTATGGCTACACCTTC.

This clone was recorded once. The chain links TRBV4-3 to TRBJ1-1, with 8 bases aligning to TRBD1. The CDR3 covers 13 residues. Germline CDR1 reads LGHNA; CDR2 reads YSLEER. Trimming at V came to 5 bases and at J to 7 bases, leaving 6 bases not matched to a gene. The CDR3 coding sequence is TGCGCCAGCAGCTTCATAGGGACAGGTGAAGCTTTCTTT. This encodes CASSFIGTGEAFF.

This clone was found once. CDR3 sequence: CASSLTGDTEAFF. Written as DNA, the CDR3 is TGTGCCAGCAGCTTAACAGGGGACACTGAAGCTTTCTTT. The chain employs TRBV7-8 and TRBJ1-1; 7 positions agree with TRBD1. The CDR3 runs 13 residues. Germline loops: CDR1 SGHVS, CDR2 FQNEAQ. Trimming at V came to 2 bases and at J to 3 bases, leaving 0 bases not matched to a gene.

The chain carries TRBV28 and TRBJ1-2; 7 bases match TRBD1. Trimming cost V 3 bases and J 6 bases; bases outside gene matches: 7. CDR1 is MDHEN, CDR2 SYDVKM, per germline. CDR3 length equals 14 residues. The CDR3 is CASSFLSGTDGYTF. The CDR3 region has the DNA TGTGCCAGCAGTTTCTTGTCCGGGACAGATGGCTACACCTTC.

J is TRBJ2-5 and V is TRBV3-1 (or the pseudogene TRBV3-2); tentative D call: TRBD1 (6 bases). The V gene lost 5 bases and the J gene lost 2 bases, with 9 bases spanning the gap. The CDR3 spans 13 residues. CDR1 and CDR2 (germline): LGHDT, YNNKEL (reference sequence). The CDR3 nucleotides are TGTGCCAGCAGCTCAAGGGGGCAAGAGACCCAGTACTTC. Translated, it gives CASSSRGQETQYF.

This chain uses TRBV7-9 with TRBJ2-5; D is perhaps TRBD1 (6 bases). CDR1 and CDR2 (germline): SEHNR, FQNEAQ (reference sequence). This CDR3 has 14 residues. With 2 bases removed from V and 5 bases from J, the gap between germline ends came to 12 bases. The CDR3 nucleotides are TGTGCCAGCAGCTTAAATCAGGGGTCCGAGACCCAGTACTTC. Translating it yields CASSLNQGSETQYF.

The chain recombines TRBV27 with TRBJ2-7; a weak D match, TRBD2 (7 bases). V lost 0 bases and J lost 0, with 12 bases in between. Looked up from germline, CDR1 is MNHEY and CDR2 is SMNVEV (reference sequence). CDR3 length: 16 residues. CDR3 sequence: CASSLSGAGASYEQYF. CDR3 nucleotide sequence: TGTGCCAGCAGTTTATCGGGGGCGGGAGCCTCCTACGAGCAGTACTTC.

The chain carries TRBV11-3 and TRBJ2-7; D possibly corresponds to TRBD1 (6 bases). This CDR3 contains 14 residues. V gave up 3 bases and J gave up 2 bases, with 11 bases separating them. The germline V gene encodes CDR1 SGHNT and CDR2 YENEEA. The CDR3 loop reads CASSLGRGTYEQYF. In DNA form, the CDR3 reads TGTGCCAGCAGCTTGGGCAGGGGCACCTACGAGCAGTACTTC.

The chain has TRBV29-1 and TRBJ2-2; D ambiguous. The germline gives CDR1 SQVTM, CDR2 ANQGSEA. V lost 7 bases, J lost 5 bases, and 8 bases lay in between. The CDR3 runs to 11 residues. The DNA of the CDR3 is TGCAGCGGCCGGTGGACCGGGGAGCTGTTTTTT. Protein: CSGRWTGELFF.

J is TRBJ1-1 and V is TRBV7-3; the D is unclear. The germline gives CDR1 SGHTA, CDR2 FQGTGA. Deletions cut 4 bases from V and 4 bases from J, with 10 bases between. The length of the CDR3 is 13 residues. CDR3 in amino acids: CASSSQIGTEAFF. The CDR3 DNA reads TGTGCCAGCAGCTCACAGATCGGCACTGAAGCTTTCTTT.

This chain links TRBV28 with TRBJ1-5; no reliable D call. This CDR3 region has 16 residues. Germline V gene sequence: CDR1 MDHEN, CDR2 SYDVKM. The V gene lost 5 bases and the J gene lost 0 bases, with 14 bases spanning the gap. The CDR3 sequence is CASSNNRVDSNQPQHF. CDR3 sequence (DNA): TGTGCCAGCAGTAACAACAGAGTAGATAGCAATCAGCCCCAGCATTTT.

The chain has TRBV30 and TRBJ2-1; weak D call: TRBD1 (5 bases). Germline lookup yields CDR1 GTSNPN and CDR2 SVGIG (reference sequence). The CDR3 has 15 residues. Trimming pared 2 bases from V and 7 bases from J, leaving 18 bases between. The CDR3 nucleotides are TGTGCCTGGAGTTTACAGGCCACCCCGCGTAATGAGCAGTTCTTC. Amino acids: CAWSLQATPRNEQFF.

This clone has only a few counts. The chain carries TRBV28 and TRBJ1-4; TRBD1 might be the D (6 bases). The CDR3 is made up of 15 amino acids. The germline gives CDR1 MDHEN, CDR2 SYDVKM. Trimming took 6 bases from V and 5 from J, leaving 16 bases between them. The CDR3 DNA reads as TGTGCCAGCAGCCCGCTGGGGCAGGGGAATGAAAAACTGTTTTTT. Encoded protein: CASSPLGQGNEKLFF.